Listed here are 19 T cell receptor beta chains from one sample, sequenced in a study of response to subunit inactivated influenza vaccine. Via MiXCR, TCRdb re-called the RT-PCR reads, giving one row per CDR3 protein. The sample lists 500,000 to 600,000 distinct CDR3 sequences, approximately 7.7% seen once, with 10% to 15% in the top ten. The sequencing here drew on PBMCs from blood, taken 23 to 25 months after vaccination. Source of these receptors: a man in his fifties or sixties who received an inactivated influenza vaccine.

This clonotype was found many times. The J gene is TRBJ1-4, the V gene TRBV5-1, with 7 bases aligning to TRBD1. This CDR3 spans 16 amino acids. The trim removed 0 bases at V and 8 bases at J, leaving 10 bases unmatched. Per the germline V gene, CDR1 is SGHRS and CDR2 is YFSETQ. CDR3 DNA: TGCGCCAGCAGCTTGGCCAACAGGGGACAAGCGGAAAAACTGTTTTTT. Protein sequence: CASSLANRGQAEKLFF.

This clonotype was found a few times. The chain combines TRBV6-2 or TRBV6-3 with TRBJ2-7; weak D call: TRBD2 (6 bases). The germline V gene encodes CDR1 MNHEY and CDR2 SVGEGT. The CDR3 has 12 amino acids. Deletions cut 7 bases from V and 9 bases from J, with 16 bases between. CDR3 amino acids: CASTQAGGWQYF. The CDR3, as DNA: TGTGCCAGCACCCAGGCCGGGGGTTGGCAGTACTTC.

This clonotype was seen a few times. The rearrangement uses TRBV7-2 and TRBJ2-3; TRBD2 matches 7 bases. Germline lookup yields CDR1 SGHTA and CDR2 FQGNSA. The CDR3 totals 16 residues. With V trimmed by 5 bases and J by 2 bases, 10 bases remained unmatched. CDR3 nucleotides: TGTGCCAGCAGCACACAAGCGGGGCGAATCACAGATACGCAGTATTTT. The encoded protein is CASSTQAGRITDTQYF.

This clonotype came up a few times. The chain recombines TRBV4-2 with TRBJ1-6, with 7 bases that match TRBD1. Unmatched junction bases numbered 15, after V lost 0 bases and J lost 13 bases. In germline, CDR1 is LGHNA, CDR2 YNFKEQ. The CDR3 consists of 17 residues. Here the CDR3 reads CASSQEWGTASLLPLHF. The CDR3 nucleotides are TGTGCCAGCAGCCAAGAATGGGGGACAGCGTCCCTATTGCCCCTCCACTTT.

The chain joins TRBV7-2 to TRBJ2-1; 8 nucleotides line up with TRBD2. Per germline, CDR1 SGHTA and CDR2 FQGNSA. This CDR3 has 15 amino acids. V was pared by 0 bases and J by 6 bases, with 4 bases of the junction left unmatched. CDR3 bases: TGTGCCAGCAGCTTAGCACTAGCGGAAGGCAATGAGCAGTTCTTC. Its protein is CASSLALAEGNEQFF.

The V and J genes are TRBV20-1 and TRBJ1-2; a possible D gene is TRBD1 (5 bases). The length of the CDR3 is 13 residues. The germline V gene encodes CDR1 DFQATT and CDR2 SNEGSKA (reference sequence). Between the trimmed V and J ends, which lost 6 bases and 4 bases, there was a span of 15 bases. The CDR3 sequence is CSAHRDVGYGYTF. DNA of the CDR3: TGCAGTGCCCACCGGGACGTCGGCTATGGCTACACCTTC.

This clonotype was detected many times. This sequence joins TRBV6-5 and TRBJ2-3, with 10 bases matching TRBD2. Germline V gene sequence: CDR1 MNHEY, CDR2 SVGAGI. Germline trimming cut 4 bases from V and 3 bases from J; bases unmatched to any gene: 4. This CDR3 is 15 amino acids long. The CDR3 region has the DNA TGTGCCAGCAGTTTCCTAGCGGGGGTAACAGATACGCAGTATTTT. It codes for CASSFLAGVTDTQYF.

The chain links TRBV5-1 to TRBJ2-1, with D hard to call. CDR1 is SGHRS and CDR2 is YFSETQ in the germline V gene. Trimming removed 0 bases at V and 4 bases at J, with 11 bases between. The CDR3 covers 15 residues. CDR3 bases: TGCGCCAGCAGCTTGGACGCGCCCAAATACAATGAGCAGTTCTTC. It is translated as CASSLDAPKYNEQFF.

This clonotype was found a few times. The chain is built from TRBV12-3 or TRBV12-4 and TRBJ2-5; no clear D gene. CDR3 length: 13 residues. V was shortened by 6 bases and J by 2 bases, with 10 bases between the two germline ends. CDR3 protein: CASRWAGQETQYF. The CDR3 DNA reads TGTGCCAGCAGGTGGGCAGGACAAGAGACCCAGTACTTC.

This clonotype has ten or more counts. This CDR3 reads CASRSLGETEAFF. The CDR3 bases are TGCGCCAGCAGATCTTTAGGGGAGACTGAAGCTTTCTTT. The chain employs TRBV5-1 and TRBJ1-1; tentative D call: TRBD1 (5 bases). Germline V gene sequence: CDR1 SGHRS, CDR2 YFSETQ. V shed 5 bases and J shed 5 bases, with 13 bases lying between them. The length of the CDR3 is 13 residues.

Remarks on this clonotype: A much larger clone differs by one base, so this may be a read error. The CDR3 protein is CDSSETSGTDTQYF. The CDR3 bases are TGTGACAGCAGTGAAACTAGCGGGACAGATACGCAGTATTTT. This chain connects TRBV7-3 to TRBJ2-3, with 9 bases lining up with TRBD2. The length of the CDR3 is 14 residues. Germline assignment: CDR1 SGHTA and CDR2 FQGTGA. Using reference TRBV7-3 and TRBJ2-3 for the parts outside the CDR3, the full variable domain is GAGVSQTPSNKVTEKGKYVELRCDPISGHTALYWYRQSLGQGPEFLIYFQGTGAADDSGLPNDRFFAVRPEGSVSTLKIQRTERGDSAVYLCDSSETSGTDTQYFGPGTRLTVL.

This clonotype was found many times. The genes are TRBV28 and TRBJ2-4, with a possible D match to TRBD1 (6 bases). This CDR3 comprises 14 residues. Trimming removed 1 base from V and 8 bases from J, with 12 bases in between. CDR1 MDHEN and CDR2 SYDVKM come from the germline V gene. This CDR3 reads CASSLLGQGDIQYF. As DNA, the CDR3 is TGTGCCAGCAGTTTATTGGGACAAGGAGACATTCAGTACTTC.

The sample holds many counts of this clonotype. In DNA form, the CDR3 reads TGTGCCAGTAGTACGGACAACTACGAGCAGTACTTC. Amino acid sequence: CASSTDNYEQYF. The chain carries TRBV28 and TRBJ2-7; D may be TRBD1 (5 bases). CDR3 length equals 12 residues. CDR1 and CDR2 from the germline V gene are MDHEN and SYDVKM. Trimming shortened V by 9 bases and J by 3 bases, and 12 bases separated the two germline ends.

This clonotype was detected a few times. This chain connects TRBV3-1 to TRBJ1-2; unclear D gene. Germline lookup yields CDR1 LGHDT and CDR2 YNNKEL (reference sequence). Between the trimmed V and J ends, which lost 0 bases and 3 bases, there was a span of 8 bases. This CDR3 has 14 residues. As DNA, the CDR3 is TGTGCCAGCAGCCAAGATAGGTTCGACTATGGCTACACCTTC. Amino acid sequence: CASSQDRFDYGYTF.

Many counts were recorded for this clonotype. The chain uses TRBV7-8 and TRBJ2-7; D is perhaps TRBD1 (6 bases). The CDR3 spans 14 residues. V was pared by 5 bases and J by 4 bases, with 15 bases between. In germline, CDR1 is SGHVS, CDR2 FQNEAQ. The CDR3 region is CASSPIWTAYEQYF. The CDR3 coding sequence is TGTGCCAGCAGCCCGATATGGACAGCATACGAGCAGTACTTC. Supplemented by reference TRBV7-8 and TRBJ2-7, the full variable domain reads GAGVSQSPRYKVAKRGQDVALRCDPISGHVSLFWYQQALGQGPEFLTYFQNEAQLDKSGLPSDRFFAERPEGSVSTLKIQRTQQEDSAVYLCASSPIWTAYEQYFGPGTRLTVT.

V is TRBV3-1 and J is TRBJ2-2, with D possibly called TRBD1 or TRBD2 (5 bases each). The CDR3 totals 15 residues. V lost 6 bases and J 4 bases, leaving 15 bases between the germline ends. CDR1 LGHDT and CDR2 YNNKEL come from the germline V gene (reference sequence). CDR3 in DNA: TGTGCCAGCAGACAAAGAGGGGACCGCACCGGGGAGCTGTTTTTT. It specifies CASRQRGDRTGELFF.

This clonotype was picked up many times. The gene calls are TRBV2 and TRBJ1-1, with 11 bases identical to TRBD1. The CDR3 sequence is 19 residues long. CDR1 is SNHLY and CDR2 is FYNNEI in the germline V gene. The J segment lost 1 base and the V segment lost 3 bases, leaving 13 bases of the junction unmatched. This CDR3 reads CASSEIALDRGLENTEAFF. CDR3 sequence (DNA): TGTGCCAGCAGTGAGATAGCGTTGGACAGGGGGCTGGAGAACACTGAAGCTTTCTTT.

This clonotype showed up just a few times. The chain combines TRBV4-1 with TRBJ1-5; a possible D gene is TRBD1 (5 bases). The CDR3 runs 13 residues. Trimming removed 5 bases from V and 4 bases from J, with 9 bases in between. The germline CDR1 and CDR2 sequences are MGHRA and YSYEKL. The DNA of the CDR3 is TGCGCCAGCAGCGGGACTACGAATCAGCCCCAGCATTTT. Its translation is CASSGTTNQPQHF.

Remarks on this clonotype: This may come from a read error, since a much larger clone is one base off. The J gene is TRBJ2-5, the V gene TRBV12-3 or TRBV12-4, with D maybe TRBD1 (5 bases). The CDR3 spans 14 residues. The CDR3 DNA follows: TGTGCCAGCTGTGGGGCGACCCTTAAAGAGACCGAGTACTTC. Amino acids: CASCGATLKETEYF.